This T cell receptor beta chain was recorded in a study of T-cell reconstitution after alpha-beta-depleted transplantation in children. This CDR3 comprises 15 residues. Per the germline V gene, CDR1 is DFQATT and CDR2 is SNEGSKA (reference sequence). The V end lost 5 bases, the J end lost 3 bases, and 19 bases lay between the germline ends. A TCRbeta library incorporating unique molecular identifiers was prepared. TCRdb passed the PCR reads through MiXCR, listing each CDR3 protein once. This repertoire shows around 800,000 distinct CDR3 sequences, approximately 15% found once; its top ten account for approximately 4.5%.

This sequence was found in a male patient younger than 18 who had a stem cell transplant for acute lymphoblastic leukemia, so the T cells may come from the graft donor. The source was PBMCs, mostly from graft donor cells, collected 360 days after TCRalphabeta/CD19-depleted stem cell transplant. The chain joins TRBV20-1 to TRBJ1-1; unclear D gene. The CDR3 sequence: CSAPMDDTLHTEAFF. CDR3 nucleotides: TGCAGTGCTCCCATGGATGACACCCTTCACACTGAAGCTTTCTTT.